The clone carrying this T cell receptor (beta chain) was seen a single time. In the original workflow: Using reference gene primer amplification, nucleated cell counts were estimated. Generated by immunoSEQ multiplex PCR, the TCRdb table keeps only in-frame clones and is missing some. The V and J calls and clone size are taken from that table; D and trimming were inferred from the DNA. The sample has about 120,000 clones, 75% to 95% seen once. Germline V gives CDR1 SGHVS, CDR2 FQNEAQ. Trimming removed 2 bases at V and 6 bases at J, with 17 bases between. The CDR3 consists of 16 residues. The sample originates from a study of blood T cell repertoires in COVID-19. For the study at large: Sites across the United States, Italy and Spain contributed samples from acute and convalescent COVID-19. T cells, B-cell-depleted T cells, or PBMCs provided the cDNA or gDNA that served as material.

This chain connects TRBV7-8 to TRBJ2-1; D unresolved. Sequencing was done on a sample of peripheral blood. This clonotype was obtained from a human donor with active COVID-19. The donor label of this sample is uncertain. CDR3 sequence reads: CASSLRPGYSGNEQFF. As DNA, the CDR3 is TGTGCCAGCAGCTTAAGACCCGGCTACTCGGGCAATGAGCAGTTCTTC.